Listed below are T cell receptor beta chains from one sample, sequenced in a study of blood T cell repertoires in COVID-19. The repertoire was sequenced with immunoSEQ multiplex PCR; TCRdb's copy has only in-frame clones and lacks some. The profile shows roughly 280,000 clones, about nine tenths of them singletons. The sequenced material came from peripheral blood. Receptors originate from a woman aged 25 to 39 with COVID-19, enrolled during active disease. Each CDR3 is given with its conserved first and last residue. A D gene is named only where the DNA matches it firmly. Clone size is stated in some rows and not others, as once, few, many or a class when expanded.

. | . | TRBJ2-1 | TRBV7-3 | TGTGCCAGCAGCTTAATCGGGAGCCCAAACAATGAGCAGTTCTTC | CASSLIGSPNNEQFF
. | . | TRBJ2-5 | TRBV5-1 | TGCGCCAGCAGCTTGGAGGGGCAGCAAGAGACCCAGTACTTC | CASSLEGQQETQYF
. | few | TRBJ2-7 | TRBV4-1 | TGCGCCAGCAGCCAAGATAGTAGGGGTGACGAGCAGTACTTC | CASSQDSRGDEQYF
. | . | TRBJ1-2 | TRBV27 | TGTGCCAGCGGGACTGGTCAAGGCTACACCTTC | CASGTGQGYTF
. | . | TRBJ2-5 | TRBV7-3 | TGTGCCAGCAGCTTAACAGCCCAAGAGACCCAGTACTTC | CASSLTAQETQYF
. | . | TRBJ2-7 | TRBV19 | TGTGCCAGTAGTCTTCTAGCGACGGGCTACGAGCAGTACTTC | CASSLLATGYEQYF
TRBD2 | . | TRBJ2-7 | TRBV27 | TGTGCCACCCAGGGCGGGAGGGCCGTTGAGCAGTACTTC | CATQGGRAVEQYF
TRBD1 | . | TRBJ2-2 | TRBV6-6 | TGTGCCGGAAACAGGGGGCTCGACACCGGGGAGCTGTTTTTT | CAGNRGLDTGELFF
. | . | TRBJ1-5 | TRBV6-6 | TGTGCCAGCAGTTATCTGGCGGAGAATCAGCCCCAGCATTTT | CASSYLAENQPQHF
TRBD1 | once | TRBJ2-2 | TRBV19 | TGTGCCAGTAGAACACACGGGACAGGGGTCACCGGGGAGCTGTTTTTT | CASRTHGTGVTGELFF
. | . | TRBJ1-4 | TRBV9 | TGTGCCAGCAGCGCGAGTCGACAGGTCACTAATGAAAAACTGTTTTTT | CASSASRQVTNEKLFF
. | . | TRBJ1-1 | TRBV12-3/TRBV12-4 | TGTGCCAGCAGTCGGATTCGGGGGGGTGAAGCTTTCTTT | CASSRIRGGEAFF
. | . | TRBJ2-1 | TRBV7-2 | TGTGCCAGCAGCTCGAACAGGGTATTTGAGCAGTTCTTC | CASSSNRVFEQFF
. | . | TRBJ2-7 | TRBV2 | TGTGCCAGCAGCCCCAGGGGCTACGAGCAGTACTTC | CASSPRGYEQYF
. | . | TRBJ1-4 | TRBV28 | TGTGCCAGCAGTTCACCCCAGACCAGGGTCACCAATGAAAAACTGTTTTTT | CASSSPQTRVTNEKLFF
. | . | TRBJ2-7 | TRBV10-3 | TGTGCCATCAGTGAGAATGGGCTAGCACAGTACTTC | CAISENGLAQYF
TRBD1 | . | TRBJ1-1 | TRBV28 | TGTGCCAGCAGATTCGGACAGGGGGTCACTGAAGCTTTCTTT | CASRFGQGVTEAFF
. | . | TRBJ1-5 | TRBV19 | TGTGCCAGTAGTCCATTCCGGGACTGGGGAGTCAATCAGCCCCAGCATTTT | CASSPFRDWGVNQPQHF
. | . | TRBJ2-3 | TRBV5-1 | TGCGCCAGCAGCTTATCAGCGGCAGATACGCAGTATTTT | CASSLSAADTQYF
. | . | TRBJ2-3 | TRBV5-6 | TGTGCCAGCAGCTTGATTGGCGGGGCTAGCACAGATACGCAGTATTTT | CASSLIGGASTDTQYF
TRBD2 | . | TRBJ2-1 | TRBV4-1 | TGCGCCAGCAGCCAGCTTGGGAGGGAGCGGAATGAGCAGTTCTTC | CASSQLGRERNEQFF
. | once | TRBJ2-1 | TRBV24-1 | TGTGCCACCAGTGCTCCGGGTCCTTCGGGTGAGCAGTTCTTC | CATSAPGPSGEQFF
. | few | TRBJ1-2 | TRBV27 | TGTGCCAGCAGTCCCCTGTCCGGGTCAACGCCCTCTGGCTACACCTTC | CASSPLSGSTPSGYTF
TRBD1 | . | TRBJ2-7 | TRBV5-5 | TGTGCCAGCAGCTTGACAGGGGGACTCTACGAGCAGTACTTC | CASSLTGGLYEQYF
. | . | TRBJ1-1 | TRBV19 | TGTGTCACTAGTAGGCATAGGGGCACTGAAGCTTTCTTT | CVTSRHRGTEAFF
TRBD2 | . | TRBJ2-2 | TRBV9 | TGTGCCAGCAGCGTGCGGGGGGCCGGGGAGCTGTTTTTT | CASSVRGAGELFF
TRBD1 | few | TRBJ1-5 | TRBV19 | TGTGCCAGTTCCCACAGGGGCGATAGCAATCAGCCCCAGCATTTT | CASSHRGDSNQPQHF
. | . | TRBJ2-3 | TRBV6-2/TRBV6-3 | TGTGCCAGCAGTCGAGGCGATACGCAGTATTTT | CASSRGDTQYF
TRBD1 | . | TRBJ2-7 | TRBV14 | TGTGCCAGCAGGGACTCCGGGACAGGGGCCTACGAGCAGTACTTC | CASRDSGTGAYEQYF
. | . | TRBJ1-4 | TRBV19 | TGTGCCAGTAGTATATCGGGGGCAACTAATGAAAAACTGTTTTTT | CASSISGATNEKLFF
. | . | TRBJ2-3 | TRBV14 | TGTGCCAGCAGCCAAAAAAGCTCGGGTGGAGATACGCAGTATTTT | CASSQKSSGGDTQYF
. | . | TRBJ2-2 | TRBV29-1 | TGCAGCGTTCGTGGGGCGCCTACAGGGCCCCCGAACACCGGGGAGCTGTTTTTT | CSVRGAPTGPPNTGELFF
TRBD2 | . | TRBJ2-1 | TRBV19 | TGTGCCAGTAGTTTCGGGACTAGCGGGGGGGAGCAGTTCTTC | CASSFGTSGGEQFF
TRBD1 | . | TRBJ1-1 | TRBV29-1 | TGCAGCGTTGCCCGGGACAGGCTGAACACTGAAGCTTTCTTT | CSVARDRLNTEAFF
. | . | TRBJ2-1 | TRBV3-1/TRBV3-2 | TGTGCCAGCAGCCGCGGATGGGCCTACAATGAGCAGTTCTTC | CASSRGWAYNEQFF
. | . | TRBJ1-1 | TRBV6-5 | TGTGCCAGCAGTCGAGGGAGGGCCACTGAAGCTTTCTTT | CASSRGRATEAFF
. | . | TRBJ2-1 | TRBV5-1 | TGCGCCAGCAGCTTAGCGGGCGGAGGGTACAATGAGCAGTTCTTC | CASSLAGGGYNEQFF
TRBD2 | . | TRBJ2-2 | TRBV25-1 | TGTGCCAGTGGAGGGACTAGCCCGAACACCGGGGAGCTGTTTTTT | CASGGTSPNTGELFF
. | . | TRBJ2-3 | TRBV20-1 | TGCAGTGCTAGTGGTGGGCTCCCGACAGATACGCAGTATTTT | CSASGGLPTDTQYF
TRBD2 | . | TRBJ2-1 | TRBV19 | TGTGCCACCTCCCGACTAGCGGGTATATCCTACAATGAGCAGTTCTTC | CATSRLAGISYNEQFF
. | . | TRBJ2-2 | TRBV7-8 | TGTGCCAGCAGCTCCTTCTGGACAGATATCGCGGGAGAAGATCCCGGGGAGCTGTTTTTT | CASSSFWTDIAGEDPGELFF
. | . | TRBJ2-3 | TRBV24-1 | TGTGCCACCAGAGGACTACCTAGCACAGATACGCAGTATTTT | CATRGLPSTDTQYF
. | . | TRBJ2-2 | TRBV14 | TGTGCCAGCAGCCAAGAGGCACGATTCACCGGGGAGCTGTTTTTT | CASSQEARFTGELFF
. | . | TRBJ1-2 | TRBV28 | TGTGCCAGCAGTTTTGGCACTAACTATGGCTACACCTTC | CASSFGTNYGYTF
. | . | TRBJ1-1 | TRBV5-1 | TGCGCCAGCAGCTTGGTAAAGGGGGGGACCACTGAAGCTTTCTTT | CASSLVKGGTTEAFF
TRBD1 | . | TRBJ2-7 | TRBV2 | TGTGCCAGCAGAGGAGACTGGGACAGGGTTTACGAGCAGTACTTC | CASRGDWDRVYEQYF
TRBD2 | . | TRBJ2-1 | TRBV11-2 | TGTGCCAGCAGCGGGACTAGCGGGCTCTCCTACAATGAGCAGTTCTTC | CASSGTSGLSYNEQFF
TRBD2 | . | TRBJ2-7 | TRBV12-3/TRBV12-4 | TGTGCCAGCAGTGAGACTAGCGGGTACGAGCAGTACTTC | CASSETSGYEQYF
TRBD2 | . | TRBJ2-5 | TRBV3-1/TRBV3-2 | TGTGCCAGCAGCCGGGGACTAGGTACGCAAGAGACCCAGTACTTC | CASSRGLGTQETQYF
. | . | TRBJ2-1 | TRBV7-9 | TGTGCCAGCAGCTTGCGAGCTGGGCCTAACAATGAGCAGTTCTTC | CASSLRAGPNNEQFF
. | . | TRBJ2-5 | TRBV19 | TGTGCCAGTAGTATAGTATTCAGCCAAGAGACCCAGTACTTC | CASSIVFSQETQYF
. | . | TRBJ2-5 | TRBV7-9 | TGTGCCAGCAGTAGGGGCCTCGGGGAGACCCAGTACTTC | CASSRGLGETQYF
. | . | TRBJ2-2 | TRBV29-1 | TGCAGCGTTATCCGGGGTGCCACCGGGGAGCTGTTTTTT | CSVIRGATGELFF
. | . | TRBJ1-1 | TRBV2 | TGTGCCAGCAACAGGGATTTTAACACTGAAGCTTTCTTT | CASNRDFNTEAFF
TRBD2 | . | TRBJ2-2 | TRBV6-5 | TGTGCCAGCAGACTAGCGTATCGGGGGGAGCTGTTTTTT | CASRLAYRGELFF